This passage covers 19 T cell receptor beta chains from one sample sequenced in a study of early T cells in non-severe SARS-CoV-2 infection. Using its own MiXCR run on the 5' RACE reads, TCRdb lists one record per CDR3 protein. Of roughly 100,000 distinct CDR3 sequences listed, 14% are singletons. The sequencing input was whole blood. These receptors were obtained from an adult who was a healthcare worker with PCR-confirmed SARS-CoV-2 infection or an uninfected control (not recorded which).

At least ten counts were recorded for this clonotype. This chain uses TRBV10-3 with TRBJ1-5, with D perhaps matching TRBD1 (6 bases). This CDR3 comprises 14 residues. Germline loops: CDR1 ENHRY, CDR2 SYGVKD. Trimming left V 7 bases short and J 5 bases short, with 15 bases between. In nucleotides, the CDR3 is TGTGCCATCACGGCAGGGCCAGGGGATCAGCCCCAGCATTTT. This gives the protein CAITAGPGDQPQHF.

The chain links TRBV29-1 to TRBJ2-7; D is perhaps TRBD2 (6 bases). Trimming cost V 7 bases and J 3 bases, with 16 bases left between them. Germline loops: CDR1 SQVTM, CDR2 ANQGSEA. The CDR3 has 13 residues. The CDR3: CSAARGGNYEQYF. For the CDR3, the DNA is TGCAGCGCCGCCCGAGGCGGGAACTACGAGCAGTACTTC.

This clonotype has ten or more counts. V is TRBV5-6 and J is TRBJ2-5; 10 bases line up with TRBD2. The CDR3 is 17 residues long. Germline V gene sequence: CDR1 SGHDT, CDR2 YYEEEE. The V gene end was trimmed by 5 bases and the J gene end by 5 bases; junction bases not matched to a gene: 15. CDR3 protein: CASSALPGLARGETQYF. In nucleotides, the CDR3 is TGTGCCAGCAGTGCCTTACCGGGACTAGCGCGGGGGGAGACCCAGTACTTC.

The chain joins TRBV4-3 to TRBJ1-4; TRBD1 agrees at 8 bases. Germline lookup yields CDR1 LGHNA and CDR2 YSLEER. The CDR3 spans 15 residues. Germline trimming cut 0 bases from V and 7 bases from J; bases unmatched to any gene: 4. CDR3 region: CASSQEDRVSEKLFF. The CDR3, as DNA: TGCGCCAGCAGCCAAGAGGACAGGGTCAGTGAAAAACTGTTTTTT.

The chain uses TRBV7-2 and TRBJ2-5; D is perhaps TRBD1 (6 bases). CDR3 length: 15 residues. CDR1 SGHTA and CDR2 FQGNSA come from the germline V gene. Trimming removed 6 bases at V and 0 bases at J, with 14 bases between. For the CDR3, the DNA is TGTGCCAGCAGGATACAGGGAGTGGACCAAGAGACCCAGTACTTC. Residues: CASRIQGVDQETQYF.

V gene TRBV6-6 combines with J gene TRBJ1-5; D is undetermined. CDR1 is MNHNY, CDR2 SVGAGI, per germline (reference sequence). This CDR3 region has 13 residues. V lost 5 bases, J lost 11 bases, and 16 bases lay in between. The CDR3 is CASSPLAEEAQHF. CDR3 nucleotides: TGTGCCAGCAGTCCCCTCGCCGAAGAGGCCCAGCATTTT.

This chain joins TRBV7-9 and TRBJ2-3, with 8 bases that match TRBD2. The CDR3 is made up of 15 amino acids. Germline V gene lookup returns CDR1 SEHNR and CDR2 FQNEAQ (reference sequence). Trimming removed 5 bases from V and 2 bases from J; junction bases left unmatched: 6. The CDR3 bases are TGTGCCAGCAGCCCCGCGGGAGGTTACACAGATACGCAGTATTTT. It is translated as CASSPAGGYTDTQYF. Filled out from reference TRBV7-9 and TRBJ2-3, the complete variable domain reads DTGVSQNPRHKITKRGQNVTFRCDPISEHNRLYWYRQTLGQGPEFLTYFQNEAQLEKSRLLSDRFSAERPKGSFSTLEIQRTEQGDSAMYLCASSPAGGYTDTQYFGPGTRLTVL.

This clonotype showed up just a few times. This chain connects TRBV12-3 or TRBV12-4 to TRBJ2-1; tentative D call: TRBD1 (7 bases). V was trimmed by 7 bases and J by 2 bases, leaving 24 bases between them. The CDR3 covers 18 residues. The CDR3: CASIYRGSLGGPYNEQFF. The CDR3 DNA follows: TGTGCCAGCATTTACAGGGGTTCCTTAGGGGGGCCCTACAATGAGCAGTTCTTC.

This clonotype was seen ten or more times. This chain links TRBV19 with TRBJ2-1; D is undetermined. Trimming took off 4 bases at V and 2 bases at J, with 0 bases between the two ends. Germline CDR1 reads LNHDA; CDR2 reads SQIVND (reference sequence). This CDR3 region has 11 residues. The CDR3 DNA follows: TGTGCCAGTAGTACCTACAATGAGCAGTTCTTC. It encodes CASSTYNEQFF.

The chain uses TRBV12-3 or TRBV12-4 and TRBJ2-5; the D is unclear. The CDR3 loop spans 14 amino acids. The V and J ends lost 3 bases and 3 bases respectively, with 11 bases between them. As DNA, the CDR3 is TGTGCCAGCAGTTTTTCCCAGGCCGAAGAGACCCAGTACTTC. This codes for CASSFSQAEETQYF.

This chain connects TRBV2 to TRBJ2-2; TRBD1 or TRBD2 may be the D gene (5 bases each). There are 15 residues in the CDR3. Trimming took off 7 bases at V and 4 bases at J, with 16 bases between the two ends. CDR1 and CDR2 (germline): SNHLY, FYNNEI. CDR3 in amino acids: CASKRDGTVTGELFF. The CDR3 coding sequence is TGTGCCAGCAAGAGGGACGGGACCGTCACCGGGGAGCTGTTTTTT.

This clonotype was counted once. The V call is TRBV15, the J call TRBJ2-5, with D hard to call. Between the trimmed V and J ends, which lost 1 base and 1 base, there was a span of 7 bases. The CDR3 contains 14 residues. Germline values: CDR1 LNHNV, CDR2 YYDKDF (reference sequence). The CDR3 loop is CATSRGGVQETQYF. DNA for the CDR3: TGTGCCACCAGCAGAGGAGGAGTCCAAGAGACCCAGTACTTC.

There are a few counts of this clonotype. The chain employs TRBV6-6 and TRBJ1-2; D gene unclear. Trimming cost V 2 bases and J 2 bases, with 6 bases left between them. The CDR3 has 13 residues. CDR1 and CDR2 from the germline V gene are MNHNY and SVGAGI (reference sequence). CDR3 amino acids: CASSYEPNYGYTF. The CDR3 DNA is TGTGCCAGCAGTTACGAGCCCAACTATGGCTACACCTTC.

This clonotype was counted only a few times. The V and J genes are TRBV5-5 and TRBJ1-1; D unclear. Between the trimmed V and J ends, which lost 4 bases and 3 bases, there was a span of 13 bases. The germline V gene has CDR1 SGHKS and CDR2 YYEKEE (reference sequence). This CDR3 is built from 14 residues. The CDR3 reads CASSATTSYTEAFF. Here the CDR3 DNA reads TGTGCCAGCAGCGCGACAACCTCTTACACTGAAGCTTTCTTT.

This clonotype was recorded at least ten times. The chain links TRBV12-3 or TRBV12-4 to TRBJ1-2; TRBD1 might be the D (6 bases). Trimming removed 4 bases from V and 0 bases from J, with 15 bases in between. The CDR3 runs 16 residues. DNA for the CDR3: TGTGCCAGCAGTTCGGTACAGGGCTTAGCTAACTATGGCTACACCTTC. Its protein product is CASSSVQGLANYGYTF.

The chain couples TRBV4-2 to TRBJ1-2; D not resolved. This CDR3 contains 11 residues. Deletions cut 0 bases from V and 7 bases from J, with 3 bases between. Per the germline V gene, CDR1 is LGHNA and CDR2 is YNFKEQ. CDR3 nucleotide sequence: TGTGCCAGCAGCCAAGATACTGGCTACACCTTC. It yields the protein CASSQDTGYTF.

This clonotype was detected only a few times. V is TRBV10-3 and J is TRBJ1-2, with a weak D call TRBD1 (5 bases). Germline V lookup: CDR1 ENHRY, CDR2 SYGVKD. This CDR3 is built from 13 residues. V lost 3 bases to trimming and J lost 4 bases, with 9 bases between them. This chain's CDR3 is CAISDGRAYGYTF. The DNA of the CDR3 is TGTGCCATCAGTGATGGCAGGGCCTATGGCTACACCTTC.

The rearrangement uses TRBV11-2 and TRBJ1-2; TRBD1 aligns across 7 bases. The junction had 9 bases not matched to a gene; V was cut back by 3 bases and J by 5 bases. CDR1 is SGHAT and CDR2 is FQNNGV in the germline V gene. The CDR3 loop spans 15 amino acids. CDR3 in amino acids: CASSFGTGVGYGYTF. CDR3 bases: TGTGCCAGCAGCTTTGGCACAGGGGTTGGGTATGGCTACACCTTC.

This clonotype came up many times. This sequence joins TRBV6-2 or TRBV6-3 and TRBJ1-1; 7 bases agree with TRBD1. Germline CDR1 and CDR2: MNHEY and SVGEGT. With 7 bases clipped from V and 6 bases from J, the junction kept 11 bases outside the gene matches. The CDR3 totals 14 residues. In DNA, the CDR3 is TGTGCCAGCACCGTAGCGGGGACAGCTTCTGAAGCTTTCTTT. Amino acid sequence: CASTVAGTASEAFF.